Described below is a single TCR beta chain sequence and its context. Germline CDR1 SGHRS, CDR2 YFSETQ. V lost 4 bases and J lost 9, with 19 bases in between. The CDR3 contains 14 residues. Per the original methods: Reference gene primers were amplified, and this amplification served to estimate nucleated cell counts. Generated by immunoSEQ multiplex PCR, the TCRdb table keeps only in-frame clones and is missing some. The V and J calls and clone size come from that table; D and trimming were worked out from the DNA. This table has 150,000 or so clones, approximately 90% appearing once. The data were taken from a study of blood T cell repertoires in COVID-19. Study-level information: Nucleic acid was either cDNA or gDNA, and it came from T cells, B-cell-depleted T cells, or PBMCs.

This TCR came from a man in his forties or fifties with acute or convalescent COVID-19. The chain combines TRBV5-1 with TRBJ2-5; perhaps TRBD2 as D (5 bases). The specimen was peripheral blood. The CDR3 spells CASSPRLPRVAQYF. CDR3 nucleotides: TGCGCCAGCAGCCCCCGACTACCCCGGGTTGCCCAGTACTTC.